The rows below give T cell receptor beta chains drawn from one sample of a study of vaccination and CD4 T cells after COVID-19. What these receptors recognize is not known. TCRdb re-derived calls from the PCR reads in MiXCR, one entry per CDR3 protein. The sample carries some 11,000 distinct CDR3 sequences, about half recorded once. Specimen: CD4+ T cells from blood, cultured in vitro. Source of these receptors: a human donor who had recovered from COVID-19. The CDR3 runs from the conserved cysteine through the conserved F or W.

>TRBJ2-7|TRBV2|14
CASSIAGGTGEQYF
>TRBJ1-2|TRBV20-1|15
CSARPPSTGDYGYTF
>TRBJ2-1|TRBV19|16
CASRRAGLAGRNEQFF
>TRBJ2-2|TRBV20-1|14
CSAVLAGGTGELFF
>TRBJ2-3|TRBV6-2/TRBV6-3|12
CASSYRPDTQYF
>TRBJ1-4|TRBV7-9|16
CASSRKTTVWDEKLFF
>TRBJ2-1|TRBV7-9|18
CASRPFRVAAQGYNEQFF
>TRBJ2-3|TRBV2|14
CASSEAPGGDTQYF
>TRBJ1-5|TRBV19|14
CASSGGLSNQPQHF
>TRBJ2-1|TRBV7-2|15
CASSSRTSGRNEQFF
>TRBJ2-7|TRBV2|14
CASSEGTGKGEQYF
>TRBJ2-3|TRBV30|15
CAWGQGWGGTDTQYF
>TRBJ2-1|TRBV7-2|14
CASHHPGLAGEQFF
>TRBJ1-6|TRBV9|13
CASSATPGSPLHF
>TRBJ2-2|TRBV30|14
CAWSRMRGTGELFF